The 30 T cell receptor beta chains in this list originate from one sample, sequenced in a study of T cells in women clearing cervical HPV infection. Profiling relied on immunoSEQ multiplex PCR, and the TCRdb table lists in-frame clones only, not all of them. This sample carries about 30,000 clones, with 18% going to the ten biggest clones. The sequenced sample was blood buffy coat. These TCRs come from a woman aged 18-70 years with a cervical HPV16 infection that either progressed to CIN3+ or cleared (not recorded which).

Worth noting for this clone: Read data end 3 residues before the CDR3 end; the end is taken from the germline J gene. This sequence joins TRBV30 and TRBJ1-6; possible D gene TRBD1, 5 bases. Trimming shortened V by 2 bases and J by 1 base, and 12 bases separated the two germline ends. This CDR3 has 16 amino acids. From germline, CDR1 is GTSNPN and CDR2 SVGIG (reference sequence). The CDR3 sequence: CAWSPRGWSYNSPLHF. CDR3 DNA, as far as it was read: TGTGCCTGGAGTCCCCGGGGGTGGTCCTATAATTCACCC.

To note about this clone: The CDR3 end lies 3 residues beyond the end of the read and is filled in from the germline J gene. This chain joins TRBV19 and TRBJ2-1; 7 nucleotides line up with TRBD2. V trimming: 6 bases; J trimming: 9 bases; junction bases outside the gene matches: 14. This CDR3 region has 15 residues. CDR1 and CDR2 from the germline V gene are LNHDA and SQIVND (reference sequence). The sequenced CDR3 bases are TGTGCCAGTAGAGTAGCGGGCAACCCCGGGGGTGAG. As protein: CASRVAGNPGGE. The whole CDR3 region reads CASRVAGNPGGEQFF.

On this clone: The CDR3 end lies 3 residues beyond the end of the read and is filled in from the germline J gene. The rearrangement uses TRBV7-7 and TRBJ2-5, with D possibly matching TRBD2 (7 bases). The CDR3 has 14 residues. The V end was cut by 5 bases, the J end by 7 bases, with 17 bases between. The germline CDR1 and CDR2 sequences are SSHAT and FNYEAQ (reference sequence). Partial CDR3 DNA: TGTGCCAGCAGCCCAATAGAAGGGGGGGGGACC. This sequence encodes CASSPIEGGGT. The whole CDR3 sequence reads CASSPIEGGGTQYF.

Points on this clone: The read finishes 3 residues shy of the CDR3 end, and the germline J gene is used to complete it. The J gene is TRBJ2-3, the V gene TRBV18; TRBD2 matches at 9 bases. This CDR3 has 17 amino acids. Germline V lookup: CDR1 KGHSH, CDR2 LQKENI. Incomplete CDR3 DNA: TGTGCCAGCTCACCACCTGGTCTAGCGGGGACCAAAGAGACG. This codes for CASSPPGLAGTKET. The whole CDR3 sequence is CASSPPGLAGTKETQYF.

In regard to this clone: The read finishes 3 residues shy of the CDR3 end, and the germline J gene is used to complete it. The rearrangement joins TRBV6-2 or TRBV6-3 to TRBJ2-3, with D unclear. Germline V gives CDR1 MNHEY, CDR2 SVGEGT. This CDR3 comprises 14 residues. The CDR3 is CASSLRVFNQPQYF. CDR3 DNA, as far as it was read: TGTGCCAGCTCGTTAAGGGTATTCAATCAGCCG.

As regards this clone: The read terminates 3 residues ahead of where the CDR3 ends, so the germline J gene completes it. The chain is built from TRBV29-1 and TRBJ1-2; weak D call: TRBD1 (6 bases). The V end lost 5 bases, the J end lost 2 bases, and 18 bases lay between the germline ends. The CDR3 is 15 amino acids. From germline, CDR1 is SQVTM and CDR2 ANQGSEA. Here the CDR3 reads CSVPRTVQENYGYTF. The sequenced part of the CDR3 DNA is TGCAGCGTTCCACGGACAGTACAGGAGAACTATGGC.

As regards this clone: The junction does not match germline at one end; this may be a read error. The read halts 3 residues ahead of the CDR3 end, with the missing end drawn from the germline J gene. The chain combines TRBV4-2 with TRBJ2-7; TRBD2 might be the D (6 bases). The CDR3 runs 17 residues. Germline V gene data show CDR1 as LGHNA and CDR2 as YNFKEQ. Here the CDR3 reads CASSPHRWDSGSYEQYF. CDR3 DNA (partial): TGCGCCAGCAGCCCCCACCGCTGGGACTCCGGCTCCTACGAG.

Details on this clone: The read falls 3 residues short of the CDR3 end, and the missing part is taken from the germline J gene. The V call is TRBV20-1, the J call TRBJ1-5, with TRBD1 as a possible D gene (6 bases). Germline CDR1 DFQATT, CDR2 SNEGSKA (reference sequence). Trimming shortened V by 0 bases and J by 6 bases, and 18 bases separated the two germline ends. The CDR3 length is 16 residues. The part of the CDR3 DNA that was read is TGCAGTGCTAGAGATGGGAACAGGGAGGACAGTCAGCCC. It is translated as CSARDGNREDSQP. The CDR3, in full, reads CSARDGNREDSQPQHF.

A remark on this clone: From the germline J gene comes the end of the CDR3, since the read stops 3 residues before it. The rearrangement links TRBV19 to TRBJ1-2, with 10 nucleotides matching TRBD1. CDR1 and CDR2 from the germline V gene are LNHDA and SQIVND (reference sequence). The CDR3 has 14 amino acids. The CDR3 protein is CASISGQGSGDYTF. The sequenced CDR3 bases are TGTGCCAGTATCTCGGGACAGGGGAGCGGTGAC.

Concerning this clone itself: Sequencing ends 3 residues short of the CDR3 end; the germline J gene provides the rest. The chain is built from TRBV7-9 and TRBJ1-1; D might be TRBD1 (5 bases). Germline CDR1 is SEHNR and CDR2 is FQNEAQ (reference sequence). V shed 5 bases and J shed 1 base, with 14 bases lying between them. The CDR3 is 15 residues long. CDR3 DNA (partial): TGTGCCAGCAGCCCAGGGAGGACCAAGAACACTGAA. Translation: CASSPGRTKNTE. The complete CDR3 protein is CASSPGRTKNTEAFF.

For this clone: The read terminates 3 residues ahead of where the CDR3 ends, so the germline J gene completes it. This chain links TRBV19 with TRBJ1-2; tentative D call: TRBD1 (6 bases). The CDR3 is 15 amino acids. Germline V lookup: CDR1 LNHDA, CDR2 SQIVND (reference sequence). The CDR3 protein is CASSIAGTYYNDYTF. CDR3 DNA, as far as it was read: TGTGCCAGTAGTATCGCCGGGACATACTACAATGAC.

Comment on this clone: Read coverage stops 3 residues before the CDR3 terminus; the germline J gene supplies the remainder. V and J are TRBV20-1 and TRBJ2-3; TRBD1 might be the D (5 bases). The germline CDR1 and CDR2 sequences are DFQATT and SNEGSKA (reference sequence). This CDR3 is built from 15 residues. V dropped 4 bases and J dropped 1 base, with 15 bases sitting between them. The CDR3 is CSATLPGPGTDTQYF. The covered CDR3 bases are TGCAGTGCTACCCTACCAGGGCCCGGCACAGATACG.

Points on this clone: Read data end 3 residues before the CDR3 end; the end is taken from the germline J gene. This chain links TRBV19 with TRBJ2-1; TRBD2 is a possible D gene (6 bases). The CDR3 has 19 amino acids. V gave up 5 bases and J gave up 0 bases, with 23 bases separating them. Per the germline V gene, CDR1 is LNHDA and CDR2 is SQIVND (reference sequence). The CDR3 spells CASSSRGTGVISSYNEQFF. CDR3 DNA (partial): TGTGCCAGTAGTTCTCGGGGGACCGGGGTTATCAGCTCCTACAATGAG.

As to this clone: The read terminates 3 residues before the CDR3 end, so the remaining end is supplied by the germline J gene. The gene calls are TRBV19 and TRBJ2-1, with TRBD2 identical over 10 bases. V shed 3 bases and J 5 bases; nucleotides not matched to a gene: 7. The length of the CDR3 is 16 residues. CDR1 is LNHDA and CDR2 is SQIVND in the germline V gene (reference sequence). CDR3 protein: CASSIWGSGGDNEQFF. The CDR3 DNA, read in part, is TGTGCCAGTAGTATTTGGGGGAGCGGGGGGGACAATGAG.

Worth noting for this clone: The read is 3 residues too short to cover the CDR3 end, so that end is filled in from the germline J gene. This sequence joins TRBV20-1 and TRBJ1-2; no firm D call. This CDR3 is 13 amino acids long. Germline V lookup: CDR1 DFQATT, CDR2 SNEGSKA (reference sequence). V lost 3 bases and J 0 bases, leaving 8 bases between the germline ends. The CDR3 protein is CSASDQANYGYTF. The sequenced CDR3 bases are TGCAGTGCTAGCGATCAGGCTAACTATGGC.

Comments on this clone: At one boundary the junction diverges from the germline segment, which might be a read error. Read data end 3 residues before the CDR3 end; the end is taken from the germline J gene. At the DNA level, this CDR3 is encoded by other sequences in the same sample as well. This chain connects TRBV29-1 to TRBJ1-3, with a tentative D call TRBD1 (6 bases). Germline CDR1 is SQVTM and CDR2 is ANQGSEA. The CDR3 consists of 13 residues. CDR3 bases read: TGCAGCGTCGTCACAGGGTCTGGAAACACG. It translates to CSVVTGSGNT. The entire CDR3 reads CSVVTGSGNTIYF.

The CDR3 spells CSAIDSGPAGNTQYF. The sequenced part of the CDR3 DNA is TGCAGTGCTATCGACTCGGGACCCGCGGGGAATACG. This chain uses TRBV20-1 with TRBJ2-3, with D tentatively TRBD2 (6 bases). Coverage ceases 3 residues before the CDR3 finishes, and the germline J gene fills in the end. The V end lost 4 bases, the J end lost 7 bases, and 21 bases lay between the germline ends. This CDR3 region has 15 residues. CDR1 DFQATT and CDR2 SNEGSKA come from the germline V gene (reference sequence).

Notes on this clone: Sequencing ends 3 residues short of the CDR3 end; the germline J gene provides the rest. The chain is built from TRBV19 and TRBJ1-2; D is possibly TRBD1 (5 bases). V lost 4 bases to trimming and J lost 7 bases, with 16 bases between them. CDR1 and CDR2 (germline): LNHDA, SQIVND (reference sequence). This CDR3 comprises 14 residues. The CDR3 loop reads CASSSQGGMRGYTF. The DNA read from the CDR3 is TGTGCCAGTAGTAGTCAGGGAGGAATGCGTGGC.

The part of the CDR3 DNA that was read is TGTGCCAGCTCGCGGGGACTAGTGGTGATGCAACGGCACACAGATACG. Amino acid sequence: CASSRGLVVMQRHTDT. The full CDR3 is CASSRGLVVMQRHTDTQYF. The rearrangement links TRBV18 to TRBJ2-3, with TRBD2 identical over 8 bases. The CDR3 end is not reached by the read, which stops 3 residues before it; the germline J gene fills it in. The CDR3 length is 19 residues. V dropped 6 bases and J dropped 2; count of bases not matched to a gene: 19. Germline CDR1 reads KGHSH; CDR2 reads LQKENI. Filled out from reference TRBV18 and TRBJ2-3, the complete variable domain reads NAGVMQNPRHLVRRRGQEARLRCSPMKGHSHVYWYRQLPEEGLKFMVYLQKENIIDESGMPKERFSAEFPKEGPSILRIQQVVRGDSAAYFCASSRGLVVMQRHTDTQYFGPGTRLTVL.

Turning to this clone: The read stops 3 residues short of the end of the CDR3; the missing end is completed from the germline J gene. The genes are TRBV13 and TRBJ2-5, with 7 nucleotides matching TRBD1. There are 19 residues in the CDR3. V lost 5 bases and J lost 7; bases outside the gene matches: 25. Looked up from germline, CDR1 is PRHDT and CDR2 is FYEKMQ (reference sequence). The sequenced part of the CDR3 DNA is TGTGCCAGCAGCCGAGTTTGGACAGGATCGATTGGCCCAACGTCGACC. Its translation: CASSRVWTGSIGPTST. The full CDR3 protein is CASSRVWTGSIGPTSTQYF. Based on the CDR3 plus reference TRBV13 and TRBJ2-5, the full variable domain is AAGVIQSPRHLIKEKRETATLKCYPIPRHDTVYWYQQGPGQDPQFLISFYEKMQSDKGSIPDRFSAQQFSDYHSELNMSSLELGDSALYFCASSRVWTGSIGPTSTQYFGPGTRLLVL.

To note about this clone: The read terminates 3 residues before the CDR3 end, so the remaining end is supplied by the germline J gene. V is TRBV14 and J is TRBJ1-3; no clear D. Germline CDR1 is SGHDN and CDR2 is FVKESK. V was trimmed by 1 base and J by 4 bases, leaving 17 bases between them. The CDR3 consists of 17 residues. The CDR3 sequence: CASSQVRAYTGGNTIYF. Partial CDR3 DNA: TGTGCCAGCAGCCAAGTAAGGGCCTATACCGGCGGAAACACC.

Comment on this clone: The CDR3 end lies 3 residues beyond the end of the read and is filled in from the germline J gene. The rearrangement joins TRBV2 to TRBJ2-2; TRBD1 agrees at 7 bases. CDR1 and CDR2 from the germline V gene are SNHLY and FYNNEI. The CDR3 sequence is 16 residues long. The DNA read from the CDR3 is TGTGCCAGCTCGGACAGGCGGGCGGCTGGGGCCAACGTG. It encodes CASSDRRAAGANV. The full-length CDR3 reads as CASSDRRAAGANVLFF.

The part of the CDR3 DNA that was read is TGTGCCAGCAGTCCGGGTGTTAACACCGGGGAG. It yields the protein CASSPGVNTGE. The full CDR3 protein is CASSPGVNTGELFF. The chain joins TRBV27 to TRBJ2-2, with unresolved D. The DNA ends 3 residues before the CDR3 does, and the rest of the CDR3 is filled in from the germline J gene. This CDR3 has 14 amino acids. In germline, CDR1 is MNHEY, CDR2 SMNVEV (reference sequence). The V end lost 5 bases, the J end lost 2 bases, and 9 bases lay between the germline ends.

Here the CDR3 reads CASSLVGGSYNEQFF. CDR3 DNA, as far as it was read: TGTGCCAGCAGCTTAGTAGGGGGCTCCTACAATGAG. The genes are TRBV11-3 and TRBJ2-1, with a tentative D call TRBD1 (6 bases). The read ends 3 residues early relative to the CDR3; the germline J gene fills the gap. The CDR3 contains 15 residues. The ends were cut back, 1 base at V and 0 bases at J, with 7 bases in the middle. Germline assignment: CDR1 SGHNT and CDR2 YENEEA.

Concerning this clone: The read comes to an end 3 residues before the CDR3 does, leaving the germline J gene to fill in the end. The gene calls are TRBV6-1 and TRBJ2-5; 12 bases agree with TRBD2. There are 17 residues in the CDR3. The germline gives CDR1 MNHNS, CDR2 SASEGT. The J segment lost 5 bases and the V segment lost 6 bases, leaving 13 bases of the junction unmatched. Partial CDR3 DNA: TGTGCCAGCAGCGAACGACTAGCGGGGGTCCAAAGGGAGACC. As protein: CASSERLAGVQRET. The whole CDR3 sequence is CASSERLAGVQRETQYF.

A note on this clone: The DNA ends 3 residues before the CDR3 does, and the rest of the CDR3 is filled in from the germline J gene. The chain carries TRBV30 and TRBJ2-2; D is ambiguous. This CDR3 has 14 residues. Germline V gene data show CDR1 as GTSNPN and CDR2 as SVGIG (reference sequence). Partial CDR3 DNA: TGTGCCTGGAGTCCAGACAAGTATAATTCACCG. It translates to CAWSPDKYNSP. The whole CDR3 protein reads CAWSPDKYNSPLFF.

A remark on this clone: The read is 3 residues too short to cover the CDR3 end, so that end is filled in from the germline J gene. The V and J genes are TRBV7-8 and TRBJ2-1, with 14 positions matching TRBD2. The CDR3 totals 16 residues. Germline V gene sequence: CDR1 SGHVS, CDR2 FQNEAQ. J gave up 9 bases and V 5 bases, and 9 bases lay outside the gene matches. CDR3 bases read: TGTGCCAGCAGCGCGGCCGGGACTAGCGGGAGCTTTGAG. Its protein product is CASSAAGTSGSFE. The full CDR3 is CASSAAGTSGSFEQFF.

CDR3 loop: CAWSSWPNEKLFF. Partial CDR3 DNA: TGTGCCTGGAGTTCATGGCCTAATGAAAAA. This chain joins TRBV30 and TRBJ1-4; D ambiguous. Coverage ceases 3 residues before the CDR3 finishes, and the germline J gene fills in the end. CDR3 size: 13 residues. Trimming left V 2 bases short and J 3 bases short, with 7 bases between. Germline loops: CDR1 GTSNPN, CDR2 SVGIG (reference sequence).

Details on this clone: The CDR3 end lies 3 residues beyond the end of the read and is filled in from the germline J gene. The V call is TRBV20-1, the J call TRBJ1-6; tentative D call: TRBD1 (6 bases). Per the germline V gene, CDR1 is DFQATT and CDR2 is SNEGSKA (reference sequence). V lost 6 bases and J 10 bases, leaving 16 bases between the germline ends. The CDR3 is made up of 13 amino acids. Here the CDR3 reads CSAGGAGKSPLHF. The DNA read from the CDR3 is TGCAGTGCCGGGGGGGCAGGGAAGTCACCC.

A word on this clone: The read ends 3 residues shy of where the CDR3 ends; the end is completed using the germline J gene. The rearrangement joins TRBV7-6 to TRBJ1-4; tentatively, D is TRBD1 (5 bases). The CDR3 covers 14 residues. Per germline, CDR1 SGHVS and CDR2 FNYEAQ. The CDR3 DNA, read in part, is TGTGCCAGCAGCTTAATACAGGCAGTTTCACCA. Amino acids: CASSLIQAVSP. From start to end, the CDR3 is CASSLIQAVSPLFF. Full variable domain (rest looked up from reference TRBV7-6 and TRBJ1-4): GAGVSQSPRYKVTKRGQDVALRCDPISGHVSLYWYRQALGQGPEFLTYFNYEAQQDKSGLPNDRFSAERPEGSISTLTIQRTEQRDSAMYRCASSLIQAVSPLFFGSGTQLSVL.